The entry that follows covers one T cell receptor beta chain sequence. The antigen is not known. The data are from a study of T-cell reconstitution after alpha-beta-depleted transplantation in children. Findings of the study overall: Newly generated T cells supplied most T-cell counts and diversity one year post-transplant. At day 60, the high TCRbeta diversity found in some patients originated from recipient T cells and thymic progenitors that had survived. At around two months after transplant, the alpha-beta T cells were reportedly derived from several hundred expanded clones that came from non-depleted graft cells.

V shed 2 bases, J shed 2 bases, and the junction held 13 bases outside the gene matches. The germline gives CDR1 SGHTA, CDR2 FQGTGA. This CDR3 is built from 18 residues. As it was prepared, the TCRbeta library received unique molecular identifiers. MiXCR, applied by TCRdb to the PCR reads, yields one record per CDR3 protein. The sample lists about 580,000 distinct CDR3 sequences, more than 20% occurring once. The material sequenced was PBMCs, taken before TCRalphabeta/CD19-depleted stem cell transplant. The rearrangement uses TRBV7-3 and TRBJ2-3; TRBD1 aligns across 7 bases. The TCR originated in a boy less than two years old with Wiskott-Aldrich syndrome, due to receive a stem cell transplant. This CDR3 is CASSLSALTGSPTDTQYF. The CDR3 DNA follows: TGTGCCAGCAGCTTATCGGCCCTGACAGGGTCTCCCACAGATACGCAGTATTTT. Looking up the rest from reference TRBV7-3 and TRBJ2-3 gives the full variable domain: GAGVSQTPSNKVTEKGKYVELRCDPISGHTALYWYRQSLGQGPEFLIYFQGTGAADDSGLPNDRFFAVRPEGSVSTLKIQRTERGDSAVYLCASSLSALTGSPTDTQYFGPGTRLTVL.